Here is one T cell receptor beta chain with its context. The antigen it binds to is not known. No base qualities exist here, and no much larger clone lies one base off it. The library came from 5' RACE. A second about 7 to 11 cycle PCR used a sample-barcoded 5' primer and a J-beta primer mix. A template-switch 5' adaptor carrying 12 random nucleotides introduced a unique molecular identifier onto each TCR beta cDNA molecule. At least 3 million CDR3-containing paired-end reads were obtained from each sample. First-strand cDNA synthesis was performed from all RNA using the Mint cDNA synthesis kit, with priming by a TRBC-specific oligonucleotide. Following uracil-DNA glycosylase treatment, a first 18-cycle PCR with universal primers M1SS and BC2_uni_R was performed on all cDNA. On the study's bioinformatics: Normalization of each sample was performed by random selection of 1 million high-quality reads, each carrying a distinct molecular identifier. Reads sharing molecular identifiers were discarded rather than binned into consensus sequences. MiTCR, run with a Q25 quality threshold and the strictest error-elimination algorithm, handled CDR3 identification, clonotype clustering and error correction. A nonparametric unseen species model with Euler transformation was used to estimate lower-bound total TCR beta diversity. TCRdb itself trimmed the public reads at Q25 with fastp, ran MiXCR and retained productive beta chains. Every entry covers one CDR3 protein and lists the most common genes and DNA from its rows. The V and J calls follow TCRdb's processing rather than the paper's. For this sample there are approximately 1,700,000 distinct CDR3 sequences; roughly two fifths appear just once. Under 25% of the sample is held by the ten biggest clonotypes.

Donors were 39 systemically healthy Caucasian individuals from Russia aged roughly 6 to 90 years. Each donor gave approximately 9.3 milliliters of peripheral blood, collected into EDTA-treated Vacutainer tubes. PBMCs were isolated by Ficoll-Paque density-gradient centrifugation, with at least 7 million obtained per sample. Trizol reagent was used to extract total RNA from PBMCs, with at least 5.5 micrograms per sample. The percentages of naive CD45RAhigh/CD27high T cells were determined by flow cytometry on a PBMC aliquot from every donor. The data were obtained in a study of blood T cells in healthy people across ages (dated by TCRdb to between 2014 and 2017). In terms of the full investigation: Template switching captured roughly one uniquely barcoded TCR beta cDNA molecule per two T cells in model experiments. Using deep sequencing normalized with unique cDNA molecular identifiers, the study measured how TCR beta repertoire diversity changes with age. The donors were split into four age groups: young (average around 15 years), middle-aged (roughly 42), aged (approximately 60) and long-lived (roughly 77). To avoid experimental bias, donors of different ages were distributed randomly across sequencing lanes. For two donors (one aged 18 to 30 and one aged 80 or older), the study analyzed two additional independent replicas of 1 million unique cDNA reads from the same blood draw.

General study outcomes and caveats: Because donor CMV infection status was unknown, age-related changes in expanded clonotypes were potentially confounded. The percentage of naive T cells measured by flow cytometry correlated strongly with observed TCR beta diversity. Compared with the aged group, more naive CD4+ T cells, fewer expanded clones and increased TCR diversity were shown by the long-lived group, suggesting age selection. Estimates of total diversity from one million sequenced T cells were regarded as lower bounds and underestimates. As age increased, observed TCR beta diversity per million T cells dropped in a roughly linear way, and a significant reduction was already evident by age about 36. Since profiling was done on bulk unsorted PBMCs, naive and antigen-experienced compartments could not be conclusively compared.

The germline V gene yields SGHTA for CDR1 and FQGNSA for CDR2. After removal of 5 bases from V and 2 bases from J, the junction retains 5 bases not matched to a gene. Inclusive of the bounding cysteine and phenylalanine, the CDR3 is 15 residues long. Just the 45-base CDR3 DNA is kept, in frame starting at base 1. The TCR originated in a human donor in good health. This receptor chain uses TRBV7-2 and TRBJ2-4; 8 bases in the junction line up with TRBD2. Sequencing was performed on blood. The sequence in DNA is TGTGCCAGCAGCCCTCAGCGGGGGACCAAAAACATTCAGTACTTC. Protein translation: CASSPQRGTKNIQYF. Extended through the reference TRBV7-2 and TRBJ2-4 proteins, this CDR3 yields the full variable domain: GAGVSQSPSNKVTEKGKDVELRCDPISGHTALYWYRQSLGQGLEFLIYFQGNSAPDKSGLPSDRFSAERTGGSVSTLTIQRTQQEDSAVYLCASSPQRGTKNIQYFGAGTRLSVL.